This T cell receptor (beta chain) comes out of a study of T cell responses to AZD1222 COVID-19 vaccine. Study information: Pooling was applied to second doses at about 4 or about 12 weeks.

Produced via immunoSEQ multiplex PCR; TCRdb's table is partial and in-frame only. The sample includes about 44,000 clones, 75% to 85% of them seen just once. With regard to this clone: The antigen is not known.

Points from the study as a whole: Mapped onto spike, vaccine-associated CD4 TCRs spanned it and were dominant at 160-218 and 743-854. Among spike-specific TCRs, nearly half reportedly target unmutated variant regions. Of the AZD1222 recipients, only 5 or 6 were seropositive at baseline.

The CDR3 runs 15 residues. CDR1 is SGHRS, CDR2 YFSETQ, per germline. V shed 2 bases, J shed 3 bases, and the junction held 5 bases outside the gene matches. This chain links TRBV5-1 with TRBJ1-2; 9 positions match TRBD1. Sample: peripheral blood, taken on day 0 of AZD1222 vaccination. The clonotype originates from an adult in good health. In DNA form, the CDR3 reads TGCGCCAGCAGCTTAGGGACAGGGTGGGACTATGGCTACACCTTC. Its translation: CASSLGTGWDYGYTF.